This T cell receptor (beta chain) originates from a study of identical twins. Study results and limitations: Invariant MAIT and iNKT cells are populations that could partly confound zero-insertion analyses.

Germline V gene sequence: CDR1 LNHNV, CDR2 YYDKDF (reference sequence). The CDR3 covers 14 residues. V was trimmed by 0 bases and J by 10 bases, leaving 13 bases between them. TCRdb analysed the 5' RACE reads with MiXCR anew, one entry per CDR3 protein. Seen here are a few hundred thousand distinct CDR3 sequences, roughly 15% observed once, and the top ten hold roughly 0.44%. Remarks on this clonotype: Its antigen is currently unknown.

These data are also associated with another study on yellow fever vaccine responses in identical twins.

The TCR comes from a young woman in good health. The rearrangement joins TRBV15 to TRBJ2-1; tentative D call: TRBD1 (6 bases). Sequenced material: CD4+ T cells sorted from blood. The CDR3 DNA reads TGTGCCACCAGCAGAGATCCGGGGCAGGGGGAGCAGTTCTTC. Protein product: CATSRDPGQGEQFF.